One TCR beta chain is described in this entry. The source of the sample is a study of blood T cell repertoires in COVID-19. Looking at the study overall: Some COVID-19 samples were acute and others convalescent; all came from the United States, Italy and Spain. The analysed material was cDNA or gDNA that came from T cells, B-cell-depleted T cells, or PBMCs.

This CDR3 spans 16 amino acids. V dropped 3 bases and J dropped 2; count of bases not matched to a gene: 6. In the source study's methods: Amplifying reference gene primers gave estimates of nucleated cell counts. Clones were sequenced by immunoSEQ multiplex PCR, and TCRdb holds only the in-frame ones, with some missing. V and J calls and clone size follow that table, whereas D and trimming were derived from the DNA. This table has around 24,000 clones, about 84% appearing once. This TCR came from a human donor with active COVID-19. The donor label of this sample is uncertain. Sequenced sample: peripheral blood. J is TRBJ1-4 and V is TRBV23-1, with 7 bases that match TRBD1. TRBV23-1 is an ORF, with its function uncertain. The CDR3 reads CASSHAGTDTNEKLFF. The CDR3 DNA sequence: TGCGCCAGCAGTCATGCCGGGACAGACACTAATGAAAAACTGTTTTTT.